The following is a T cell receptor beta chain sequence with its context. Its antigen is still unknown. The data are from a study of beta chain features in type 1 diabetes. Purity exceeding 98% was reached by all sorted populations. General study points: Naive, central memory and Treg TCRB repertoires appeared more alike in patients than in healthy donors. Researchers report that Type 1 diabetes patients had moderately but significantly shorter TCRB CDR3s across all four CD4+ subsets. An over-representation of cells with high TCR expression could result from cDNA sequencing.

Expressed TCRB transcripts were sequenced, since all the RNA that had been isolated was reverse transcribed. Regulatory, naive and central memory T cell samples averaged around 3.6 million reads. Profiled with immunoSEQ multiplex PCR; TCRdb holds only in-frame clones, not every one. This table has around 140,000 clones, around 13% appearing once. The germline gives CDR1 MDHEN, CDR2 SYDVKM. Trimming took 7 bases from V and 1 from J, leaving 12 bases between them. This CDR3 is 14 amino acids long. The specimen sequenced was central memory CD4+ T cells from blood. The sequence was collected from a man younger than 35 with type 1 diabetes. V gene TRBV28 combines with J gene TRBJ2-3; no reliable D call. The CDR3: CASTLGQGTDTQYF. The CDR3 coding sequence is TGTGCCAGCACCCTAGGGCAGGGCACAGATACGCAGTATTTT.